The sequence of this TCR beta chain was determined in a study of T-cell reconstitution after alpha-beta-depleted transplantation in children. General study points: The study reportedly traced alpha-beta T cells about two months after transplant to several hundred expanded graft clones. From newly produced T cells came most of the T-cell counts and diversity one year after transplant.

This clonotype was seen at least ten times. Its antigen is unknown. Trimming pared 0 bases from V and 3 bases from J, leaving 12 bases between. Germline V gene sequence: CDR1 LNHNV, CDR2 YYDKDF (reference sequence). The CDR3 sequence is 15 residues long. Using unique molecular identifiers, the investigators prepared the TCRbeta library. One entry per CDR3 protein results from TCRdb running MiXCR on the PCR reads. The table has over 400,000 distinct CDR3 sequences, around 46% seen once; the top ten hold 27%. This chain links TRBV15 with TRBJ2-7, with D possibly TRBD2 on 5 matching bases. This material consisted of PBMCs, taken before TCRalphabeta/CD19-depleted stem cell transplant. The receptor was derived from a girl aged 2 to 9 with aplastic anemia, due to receive a stem cell transplant. Here the CDR3 reads CATSREGTGIYEQYF. CDR3 DNA: TGTGCCACCAGCAGAGAAGGTACGGGGATCTACGAGCAGTACTTC. The variable domain in full, completed from reference TRBV15 and TRBJ2-7, reads DAMVIQNPRYQVTQFGKPVTLSCSQTLNHNVMYWYQQKSSQAPKLLFHYYDKDFNNEADTPDNFQSRRPNTSFCFLDIRSPGLGDTAMYLCATSREGTGIYEQYFGPGTRLTVT.